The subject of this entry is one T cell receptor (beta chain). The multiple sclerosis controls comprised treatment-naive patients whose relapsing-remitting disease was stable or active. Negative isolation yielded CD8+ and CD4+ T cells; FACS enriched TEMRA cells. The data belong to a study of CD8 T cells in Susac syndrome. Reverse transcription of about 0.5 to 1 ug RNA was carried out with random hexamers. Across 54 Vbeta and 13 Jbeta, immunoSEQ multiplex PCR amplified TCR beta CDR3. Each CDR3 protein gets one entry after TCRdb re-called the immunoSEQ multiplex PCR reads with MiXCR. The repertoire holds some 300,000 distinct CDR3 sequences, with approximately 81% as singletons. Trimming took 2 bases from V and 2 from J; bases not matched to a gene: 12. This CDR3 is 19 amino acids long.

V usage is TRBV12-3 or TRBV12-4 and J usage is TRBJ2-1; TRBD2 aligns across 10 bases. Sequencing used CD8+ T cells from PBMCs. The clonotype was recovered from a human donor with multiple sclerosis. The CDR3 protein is CASSLRPAKREGPYNEQFF. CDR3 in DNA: TGTGCCAGCAGTTTAAGGCCCGCTAAGCGGGAGGGCCCCTACAATGAGCAGTTCTTC.